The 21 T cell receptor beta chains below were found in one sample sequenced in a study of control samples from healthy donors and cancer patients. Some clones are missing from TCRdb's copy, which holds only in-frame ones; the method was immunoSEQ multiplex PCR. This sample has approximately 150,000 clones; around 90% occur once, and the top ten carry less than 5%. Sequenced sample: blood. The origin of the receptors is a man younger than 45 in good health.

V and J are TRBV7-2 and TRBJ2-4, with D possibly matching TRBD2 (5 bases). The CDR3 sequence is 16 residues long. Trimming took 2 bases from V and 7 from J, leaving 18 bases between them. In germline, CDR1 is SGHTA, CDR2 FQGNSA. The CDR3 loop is CASSLMGGLEWNIQYF. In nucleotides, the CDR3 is TGTGCCAGCAGCTTAATGGGCGGGCTAGAATGGAACATTCAGTACTTC.

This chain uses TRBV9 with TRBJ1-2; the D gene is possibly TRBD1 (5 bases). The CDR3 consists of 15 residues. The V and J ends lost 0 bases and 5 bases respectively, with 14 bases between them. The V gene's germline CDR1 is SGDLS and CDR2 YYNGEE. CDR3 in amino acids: CASSVEQWGFYGYTF. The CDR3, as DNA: TGTGCCAGCAGCGTAGAGCAGTGGGGGTTTTATGGCTACACCTTC.

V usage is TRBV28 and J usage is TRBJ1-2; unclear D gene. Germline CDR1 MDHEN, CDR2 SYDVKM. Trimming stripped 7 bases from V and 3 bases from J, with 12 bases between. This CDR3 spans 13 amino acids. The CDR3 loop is CASTHLVDYGYTF. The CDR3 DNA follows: TGTGCCAGCACTCACCTAGTGGACTATGGCTACACCTTC.

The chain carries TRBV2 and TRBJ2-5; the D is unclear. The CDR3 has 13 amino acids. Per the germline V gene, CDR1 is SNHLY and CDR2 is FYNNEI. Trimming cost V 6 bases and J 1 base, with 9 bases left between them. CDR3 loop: CASRGRIQETQYF. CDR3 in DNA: TGTGCCAGCAGGGGCAGAATCCAAGAGACCCAGTACTTC.

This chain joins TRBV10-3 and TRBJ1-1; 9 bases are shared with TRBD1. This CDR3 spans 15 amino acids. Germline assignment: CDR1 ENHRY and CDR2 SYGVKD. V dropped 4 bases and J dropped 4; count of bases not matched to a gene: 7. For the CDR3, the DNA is TGTGCCATCAGTGGGACAGGGGATTCGGTCACTGAAGCTTTCTTT. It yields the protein CAISGTGDSVTEAFF.

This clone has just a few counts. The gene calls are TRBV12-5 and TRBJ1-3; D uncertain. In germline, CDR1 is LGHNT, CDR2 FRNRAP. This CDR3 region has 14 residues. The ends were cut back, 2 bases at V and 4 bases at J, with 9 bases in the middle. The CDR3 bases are TGTGCTAGTGGTTTGAGTAACGAGGGAAACACCATATATTTT. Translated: CASGLSNEGNTIYF.

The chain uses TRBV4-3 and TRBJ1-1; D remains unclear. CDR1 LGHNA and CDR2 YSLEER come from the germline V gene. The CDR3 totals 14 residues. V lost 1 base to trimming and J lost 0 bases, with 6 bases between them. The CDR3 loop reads CASSQGVMNTEAFF. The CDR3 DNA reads TGCGCCAGCAGCCAAGGGGTCATGAACACTGAAGCTTTCTTT.

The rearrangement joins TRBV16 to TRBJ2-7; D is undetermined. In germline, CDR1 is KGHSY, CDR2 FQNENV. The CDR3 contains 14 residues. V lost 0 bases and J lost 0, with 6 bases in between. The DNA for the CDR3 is TGTGCCAGCAGCCAATCTAAGGGCTCCTACGAGCAGTACTTC. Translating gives CASSQSKGSYEQYF.

The DNA of the CDR3 is TGTGCCAGCAGCCTGAGGGGCAGGGACGGCACTGAAGCTTTCTTT. It specifies CASSLRGRDGTEAFF. The chain links TRBV5-4 to TRBJ1-1, with a tentative D call TRBD1 (5 bases). The CDR3 covers 15 residues. V lost 4 bases and J 4 bases, leaving 17 bases between the germline ends. Germline loops: CDR1 SGHNT, CDR2 YYREEE (reference sequence).

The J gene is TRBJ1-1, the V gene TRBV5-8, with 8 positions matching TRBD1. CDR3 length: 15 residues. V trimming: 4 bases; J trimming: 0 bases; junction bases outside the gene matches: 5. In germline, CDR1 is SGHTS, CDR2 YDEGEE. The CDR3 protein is CASSGRTGLNTEAFF. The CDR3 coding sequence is TGTGCCAGCAGCGGAAGGACAGGGTTGAACACTGAAGCTTTCTTT.

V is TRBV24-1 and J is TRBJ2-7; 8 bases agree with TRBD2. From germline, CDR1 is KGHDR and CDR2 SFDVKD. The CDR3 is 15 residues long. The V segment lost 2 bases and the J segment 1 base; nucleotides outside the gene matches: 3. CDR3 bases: TGTGCCACCAGTGATTCCGGGAGGGGGTCCTACGAGCAGTACTTC. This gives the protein CATSDSGRGSYEQYF.

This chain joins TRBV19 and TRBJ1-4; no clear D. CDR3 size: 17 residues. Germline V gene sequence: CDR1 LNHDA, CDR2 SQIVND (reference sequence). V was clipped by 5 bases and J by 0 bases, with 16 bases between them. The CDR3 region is CASSRLSEGPTNEKLFF. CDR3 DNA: TGTGCCAGTAGTCGGTTATCCGAGGGCCCAACTAATGAAAAACTGTTTTTT.

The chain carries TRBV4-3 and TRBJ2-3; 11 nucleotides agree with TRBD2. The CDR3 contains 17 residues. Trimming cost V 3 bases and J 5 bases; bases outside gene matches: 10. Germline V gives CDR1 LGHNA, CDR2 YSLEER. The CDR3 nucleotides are TGCGCCAGCAGCCATGGACTAGCGGGCTGGGGGGGAGATACGCAGTATTTT. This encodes CASSHGLAGWGGDTQYF.

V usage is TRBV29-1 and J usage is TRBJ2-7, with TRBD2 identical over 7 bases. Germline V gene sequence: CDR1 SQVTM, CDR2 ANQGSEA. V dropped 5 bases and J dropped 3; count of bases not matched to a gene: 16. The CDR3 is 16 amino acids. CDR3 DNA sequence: TGCAGCGTTTCAGGGATCCGGCGGGAGAGCCTCTACGAGCAGTACTTC. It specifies CSVSGIRRESLYEQYF.

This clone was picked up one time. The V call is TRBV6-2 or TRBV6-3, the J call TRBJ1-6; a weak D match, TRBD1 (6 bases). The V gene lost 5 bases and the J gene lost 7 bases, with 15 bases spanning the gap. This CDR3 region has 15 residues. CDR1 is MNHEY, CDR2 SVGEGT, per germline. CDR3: CASSRPGAWNSPLHF. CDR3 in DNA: TGTGCCAGCAGTCGACCGGGGGCCTGGAATTCACCCCTCCACTTT.

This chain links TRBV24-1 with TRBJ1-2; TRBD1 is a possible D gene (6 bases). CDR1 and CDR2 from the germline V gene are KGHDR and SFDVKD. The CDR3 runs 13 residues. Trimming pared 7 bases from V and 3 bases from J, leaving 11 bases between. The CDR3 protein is CATRQGRDYGYTF. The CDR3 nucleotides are TGTGCCACCAGACAGGGAAGGGACTATGGCTACACCTTC.

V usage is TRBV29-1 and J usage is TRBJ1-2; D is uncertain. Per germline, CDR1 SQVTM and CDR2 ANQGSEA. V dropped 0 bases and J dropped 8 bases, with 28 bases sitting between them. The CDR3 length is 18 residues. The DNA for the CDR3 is TGCAGCGTTGAAGACCCCCCGGGTCGTGGCCGACTAAGCCCAGGCTACACCTTC. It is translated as CSVEDPPGRGRLSPGYTF.

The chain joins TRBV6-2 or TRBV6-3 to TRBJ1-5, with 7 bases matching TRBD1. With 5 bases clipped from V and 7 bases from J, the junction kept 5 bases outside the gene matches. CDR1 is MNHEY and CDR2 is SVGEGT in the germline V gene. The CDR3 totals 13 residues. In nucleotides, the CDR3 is TGTGCCAGCAGTAGACAGGGTAACCAGCCCCAGCATTTT. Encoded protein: CASSRQGNQPQHF.

Written as DNA, the CDR3 is TGTGCCAGCAGCCCCCTAGAGGGAAACACCATATATTTT. Translated: CASSPLEGNTIYF. The V and J genes are TRBV9 and TRBJ1-3, with no clear D. The CDR3 has 13 residues. V was shortened by 4 bases and J by 4 bases, with 9 bases between the two germline ends. Germline lookup yields CDR1 SGDLS and CDR2 YYNGEE.

CDR3 residues: CASSLDGTSLEKLFF. The CDR3 nucleotides are TGCGCCAGCAGCTTGGATGGGACAAGCTTGGAAAAACTGTTTTTT. The chain employs TRBV5-1 and TRBJ1-4; possible D gene TRBD1, 6 bases. Germline CDR1 SGHRS, CDR2 YFSETQ. The V and J ends lost 0 bases and 8 bases respectively, with 14 bases between them. The CDR3 length is 15 residues.

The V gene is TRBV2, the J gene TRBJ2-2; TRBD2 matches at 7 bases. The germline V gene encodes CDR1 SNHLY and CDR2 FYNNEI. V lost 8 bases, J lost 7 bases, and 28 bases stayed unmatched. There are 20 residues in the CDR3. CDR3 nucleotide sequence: TGTGCCAGCGCTAGTCGGGGGGAAGGCGATGCTGCCTATTGGATCGGGGAGCTGTTTTTT. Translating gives CASASRGEGDAAYWIGELFF.